This T cell receptor beta chain is drawn from a study of blood T cell repertoires in COVID-19. The overall study: Samples came from the United States, Italy and Spain, spanning acute and convalescent COVID-19. T cells, B-cell-depleted T cells, or PBMCs supplied cDNA or gDNA.

Trimming shortened V by 1 base and J by 0 bases, and 8 bases separated the two germline ends. Germline-derived CDR1 and CDR2 are SGHNT and YENEEA. This CDR3 comprises 15 residues. The sample holds one count of this clone. Authors' data handling: It was from reference gene primer amplification that nucleated cell counts were estimated. The assay was immunoSEQ multiplex PCR, and TCRdb's table has in-frame clones only and misses some. That table supplies the V and J calls and clone size; D and trimming were determined from the DNA. The sample lists 45,000 to 60,000 clones; 80% to 85% were seen once. The sequence came from a human donor with acute or convalescent COVID-19. The donor label of this sample is uncertain. This sequence joins TRBV11-3 and TRBJ2-3; D is ambiguous. The sample consisted of peripheral blood. CDR3 nucleotides: TGTGCCAGCAGCTTAGTGGAGTCGAGCACAGATACGCAGTATTTT. Protein sequence: CASSLVESSTDTQYF. The whole variable domain, remainder taken from reference TRBV11-3 and TRBJ2-3, is EAGVVQSPRYKIIEKKQPVAFWCNPISGHNTLYWYLQNLGQGPELLIRYENEEAVDDSQLPKDRFSAERLKGVDSTLKIQPAELGDSAVYLCASSLVESSTDTQYFGPGTRLTVL.